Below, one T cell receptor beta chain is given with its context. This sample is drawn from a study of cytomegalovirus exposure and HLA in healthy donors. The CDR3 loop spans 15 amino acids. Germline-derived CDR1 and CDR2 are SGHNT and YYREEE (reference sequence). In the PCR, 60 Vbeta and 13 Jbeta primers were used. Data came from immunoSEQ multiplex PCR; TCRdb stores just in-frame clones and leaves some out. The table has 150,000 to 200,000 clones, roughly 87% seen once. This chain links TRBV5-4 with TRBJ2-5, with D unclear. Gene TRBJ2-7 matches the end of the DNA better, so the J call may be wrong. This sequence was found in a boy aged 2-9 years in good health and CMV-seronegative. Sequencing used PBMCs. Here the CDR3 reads CASSLVEFIPYEQYF. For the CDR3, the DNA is TGTGCCAGCAGCTTGGTTGAGTTTATCCCCTACGAGCAGTACTTC.